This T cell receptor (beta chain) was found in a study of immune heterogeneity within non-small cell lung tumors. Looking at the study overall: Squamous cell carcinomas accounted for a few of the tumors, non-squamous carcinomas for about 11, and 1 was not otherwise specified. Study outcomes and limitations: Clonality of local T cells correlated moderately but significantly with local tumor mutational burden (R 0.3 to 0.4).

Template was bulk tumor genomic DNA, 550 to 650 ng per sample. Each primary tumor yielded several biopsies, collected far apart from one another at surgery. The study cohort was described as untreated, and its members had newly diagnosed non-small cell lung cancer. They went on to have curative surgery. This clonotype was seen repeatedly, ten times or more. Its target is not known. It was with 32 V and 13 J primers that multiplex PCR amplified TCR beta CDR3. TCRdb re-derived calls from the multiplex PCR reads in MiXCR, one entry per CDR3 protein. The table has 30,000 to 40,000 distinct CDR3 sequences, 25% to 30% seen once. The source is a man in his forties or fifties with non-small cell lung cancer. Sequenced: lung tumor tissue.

The CDR3 nucleotides read TGTGCCAGCAGCGCGGGGACCCATACTGGAAACACCATATATTTT. It is translated as CASSAGTHTGNTIYF. This rearrangement joins TRBV7-9 to TRBJ1-3, with D perhaps TRBD1 (5 bases). Per germline, CDR1 SEHNR and CDR2 FQNEAQ (reference sequence). The CDR3 length is 15 residues. V lost 5 bases, J lost 2 bases, and 13 bases lay in between.